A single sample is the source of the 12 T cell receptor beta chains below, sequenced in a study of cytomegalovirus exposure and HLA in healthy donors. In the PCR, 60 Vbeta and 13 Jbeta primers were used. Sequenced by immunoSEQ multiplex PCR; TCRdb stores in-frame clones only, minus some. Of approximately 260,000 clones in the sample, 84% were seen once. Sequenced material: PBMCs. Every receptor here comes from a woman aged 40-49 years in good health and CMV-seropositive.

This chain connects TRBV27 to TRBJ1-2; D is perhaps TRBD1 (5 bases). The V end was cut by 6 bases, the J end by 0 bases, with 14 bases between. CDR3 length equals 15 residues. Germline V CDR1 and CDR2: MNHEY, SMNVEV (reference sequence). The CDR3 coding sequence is TGTGCCAGCAGCCTTGGGGGGGGTACTAACTATGGCTACACCTTC. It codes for CASSLGGGTNYGYTF.

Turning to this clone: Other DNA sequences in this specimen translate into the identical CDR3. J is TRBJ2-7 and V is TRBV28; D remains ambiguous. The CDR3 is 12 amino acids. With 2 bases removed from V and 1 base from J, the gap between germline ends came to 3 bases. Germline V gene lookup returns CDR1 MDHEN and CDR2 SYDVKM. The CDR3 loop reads CASSLLSYEQYF. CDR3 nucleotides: TGTGCCAGCAGTTTACTTTCCTACGAGCAGTACTTC.

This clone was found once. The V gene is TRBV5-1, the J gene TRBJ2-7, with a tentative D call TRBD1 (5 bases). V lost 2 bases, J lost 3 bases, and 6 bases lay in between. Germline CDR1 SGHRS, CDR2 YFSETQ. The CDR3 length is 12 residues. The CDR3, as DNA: TGCGCCAGCAGCTTTGACAGCTACGAGCAGTACTTC. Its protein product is CASSFDSYEQYF.

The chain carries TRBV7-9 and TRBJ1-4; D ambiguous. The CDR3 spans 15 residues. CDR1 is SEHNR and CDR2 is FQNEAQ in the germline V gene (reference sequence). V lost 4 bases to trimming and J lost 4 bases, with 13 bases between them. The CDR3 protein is CASSSRGLGNEKLFF. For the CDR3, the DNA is TGTGCCAGCAGCTCCCGGGGTTTGGGTAATGAAAAACTGTTTTTT. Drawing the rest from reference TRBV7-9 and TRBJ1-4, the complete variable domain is DTGVSQNPRHKITKRGQNVTFRCDPISEHNRLYWYRQTLGQGPEFLTYFQNEAQLEKSRLLSDRFSAERPKGSFSTLEIQRTEQGDSAMYLCASSSRGLGNEKLFFGSGTQLSVL.

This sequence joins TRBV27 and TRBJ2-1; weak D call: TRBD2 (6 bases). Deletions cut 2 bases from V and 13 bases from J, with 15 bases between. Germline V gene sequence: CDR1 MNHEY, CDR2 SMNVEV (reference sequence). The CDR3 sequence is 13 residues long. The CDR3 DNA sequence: TGTGCCAGCAGTTTAAGACTAGATTGGGGTCAGTTCTTC. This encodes CASSLRLDWGQFF.

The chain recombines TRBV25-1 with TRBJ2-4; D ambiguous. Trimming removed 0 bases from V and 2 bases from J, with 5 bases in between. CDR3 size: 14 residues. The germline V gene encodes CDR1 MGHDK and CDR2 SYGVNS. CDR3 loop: CASSEYGTKNIQYF. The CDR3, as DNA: TGTGCCAGCAGTGAATACGGTACCAAAAACATTCAGTACTTC.

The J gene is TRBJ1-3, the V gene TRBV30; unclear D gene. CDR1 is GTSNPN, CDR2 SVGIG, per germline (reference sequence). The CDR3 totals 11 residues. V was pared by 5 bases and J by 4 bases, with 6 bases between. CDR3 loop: CAWETGNTIYF. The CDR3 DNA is TGTGCCTGGGAGACAGGAAACACCATATATTTT.

Here the CDR3 DNA reads TGTGCCTCATCTACAGGGAATCAGCCCCAGCATTTT. This translates into CASSTGNQPQHF. The rearrangement joins TRBV30 to TRBJ1-5; tentative D call: TRBD1 (6 bases). Germline CDR1 and CDR2: GTSNPN and SVGIG (reference sequence). The CDR3 runs to 12 residues. The V and J ends lost 7 bases and 4 bases respectively, with 11 bases between them.

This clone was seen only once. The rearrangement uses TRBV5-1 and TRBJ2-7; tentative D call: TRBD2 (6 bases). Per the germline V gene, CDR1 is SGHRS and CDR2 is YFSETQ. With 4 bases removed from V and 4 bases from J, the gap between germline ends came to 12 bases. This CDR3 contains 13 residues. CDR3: CASSPYGLYEQYF. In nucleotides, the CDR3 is TGCGCCAGCAGCCCCTACGGACTATACGAGCAGTACTTC.

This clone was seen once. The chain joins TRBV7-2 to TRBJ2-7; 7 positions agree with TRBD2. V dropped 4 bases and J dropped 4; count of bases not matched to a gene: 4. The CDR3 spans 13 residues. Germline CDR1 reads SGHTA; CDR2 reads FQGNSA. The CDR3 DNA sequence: TGTGCCAGCAGCTCCAGCGGGAAATACGAGCAGTACTTC. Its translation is CASSSSGKYEQYF.

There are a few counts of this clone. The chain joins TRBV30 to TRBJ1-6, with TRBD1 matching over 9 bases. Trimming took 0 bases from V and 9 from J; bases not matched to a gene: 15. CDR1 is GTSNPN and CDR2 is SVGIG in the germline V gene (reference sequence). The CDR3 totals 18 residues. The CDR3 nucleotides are TGTGCCTGGAGTGTACCGGGACAGGGATGGGGAAAGGGTTCACCCCTCCACTTT. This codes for CAWSVPGQGWGKGSPLHF.

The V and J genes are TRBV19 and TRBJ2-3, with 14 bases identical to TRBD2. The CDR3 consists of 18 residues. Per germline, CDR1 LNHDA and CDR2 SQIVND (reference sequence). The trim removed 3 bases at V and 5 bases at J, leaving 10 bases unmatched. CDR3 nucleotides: TGTGCCAGTAGTATCCCGGGACTAGCGGGAGTAGTAGGAGATACGCAGTATTTT. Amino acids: CASSIPGLAGVVGDTQYF.